The 21 T cell receptor beta chains in this list originate from one sample, sequenced in a study of cytomegalovirus exposure and HLA in healthy donors. The PCR used 60 Vbeta and 13 Jbeta primers. Libraries were prepared by immunoSEQ multiplex PCR; TCRdb keeps only in-frame clonotypes and omits some of them. The repertoire holds 150,000 to 200,000 clones, with roughly 90% as singletons. The sample taken for sequencing was PBMCs. These receptors all stem from a girl younger than two in good health and CMV-seronegative.

V gene TRBV25-1 combines with J gene TRBJ2-5; D gene ambiguous. Trimming pared 3 bases from V and 0 bases from J, leaving 5 bases between. This CDR3 spans 13 amino acids. Germline V gene sequence: CDR1 MGHDK, CDR2 SYGVNS. The CDR3: CASSDRYQETQYF. The DNA of the CDR3 is TGTGCCAGCAGTGACCGGTACCAAGAGACCCAGTACTTC.

This chain connects TRBV2 to TRBJ2-3; 7 bases line up with TRBD2. CDR3 length: 15 residues. The V and J ends lost 4 bases and 0 bases, in that order; junction bases with no gene match: 4. Germline CDR1 reads SNHLY; CDR2 reads FYNNEI. CDR3 nucleotides: TGTGCCAGCAGTGCCCTAGCGGCTAGCACAGATACGCAGTATTTT. Translation gives CASSALAASTDTQYF.

This clone occurred once. Sequence at one end of the junction differs from germline and may be a read error. The rearrangement uses TRBV4-2 and TRBJ2-2; TRBD1 aligns across 8 bases. The CDR3 has 16 residues. Germline values: CDR1 LGHNA, CDR2 YNFKEQ. The chain's CDR3 is CASSHITGGNAGELFF. The CDR3 nucleotides read TGTGCCAGCAGCCATATTACAGGGGGGAACGCCGGGGAGCTGTTTTTT.

The chain uses TRBV15 and TRBJ1-3; unclear D gene. CDR3 size: 14 residues. V shed 2 bases and J shed 4 bases, with 9 bases lying between them. Germline CDR1 reads LNHNV; CDR2 reads YYDKDF (reference sequence). CDR3 DNA: TGTGCCACCAGCAGATCGTTTACAGGAAACACCATATATTTT. This encodes CATSRSFTGNTIYF.

This rearrangement joins TRBV6-1 to TRBJ1-2; D perhaps matches TRBD1 (5 bases). CDR1 and CDR2 from the germline V gene are MNHNS and SASEGT. The CDR3 spans 16 residues. Deletions cut 0 bases from V and 4 bases from J, with 15 bases between. The DNA of the CDR3 is TGTGCCAGCAGTGAAGCCCCGTCAGGGAAACTCTATGGCTACACCTTC. Translated: CASSEAPSGKLYGYTF.

On this clone itself: This sample also contains other DNA sequences that code for the same CDR3. The chain joins TRBV5-1 to TRBJ1-3; unclear D gene. Per germline, CDR1 SGHRS and CDR2 YFSETQ. V was pared by 0 bases and J by 0 bases, with 4 bases between. The length of the CDR3 is 14 residues. This chain's CDR3 is CASSLDNSGNTIYF. CDR3 sequence (DNA): TGCGCCAGCAGCTTGGACAACTCTGGAAACACCATATATTTT.

Concerning this clone itself: This specimen includes other DNA sequences encoding the same CDR3. This chain connects TRBV5-6 to TRBJ2-7, with a weak D call TRBD1 (6 bases). The germline gives CDR1 SGHDT, CDR2 YYEEEE. The CDR3 is 14 residues long. Trimming cost V 2 bases and J 3 bases, with 12 bases left between them. CDR3 nucleotides: TGTGCCAGCAGCTTCAGGGGCGGCAACTACGAGCAGTACTTC. This translates into CASSFRGGNYEQYF.

The rearrangement joins TRBV21-1 to TRBJ2-3; the table's D call TRBD1 went unverified against the DNA. TRBV21-1 is marked as a pseudogene. This CDR3 contains 15 residues. In DNA, the CDR3 is TGTGCCAGCAGTACACCGGGACAACGGACGGATACGCAGTATTTT. Protein: CASSTPGQRTDTQYF.

This clone was seen only once. The chain combines TRBV7-2 with TRBJ2-3; D is perhaps TRBD2 (6 bases). The CDR3 runs 21 residues. Germline V gene sequence: CDR1 SGHTA, CDR2 FQGNSA. V lost 0 bases and J lost 0, with 25 bases in between. The CDR3, as DNA: TGTGCCAGCAGCTTAGCGCTAATTTTCTTTGGAGGGAACCGAAGCACAGATACGCAGTATTTT. Its translation is CASSLALIFFGGNRSTDTQYF.

The chain joins TRBV27 to TRBJ1-5; 9 positions match TRBD1. The CDR3 is made up of 16 amino acids. Trimming cost V 5 bases and J 8 bases; bases outside gene matches: 13. Germline assignment: CDR1 MNHEY and CDR2 SMNVEV (reference sequence). The CDR3 DNA sequence: TGTGCCAGCAGTCCAACTCCAGGACAGGGGATTAAGCCCCAGCATTTT. Its protein is CASSPTPGQGIKPQHF.

This clone was observed a single time. The chain combines TRBV10-3 with TRBJ1-2; possibly TRBD1 for D (5 bases). The V and J ends lost 3 bases and 7 bases respectively, with 12 bases between them. This CDR3 spans 13 amino acids. In germline, CDR1 is ENHRY, CDR2 SYGVKD. The chain's CDR3 is CAISDWGVFGYTF. In nucleotides, the CDR3 is TGTGCCATCAGTGATTGGGGGGTCTTTGGCTACACCTTC.

V gene TRBV6-1 combines with J gene TRBJ2-7; 9 bases match TRBD1. The CDR3 has 14 residues. Looked up from germline, CDR1 is MNHNS and CDR2 is SASEGT. V shed 6 bases, J shed 4 bases, and the junction held 7 bases outside the gene matches. For the CDR3, the DNA is TGTGCCAGCAGGGACGGGACAGGGTCTTACGAGCAGTACTTC. Protein product: CASRDGTGSYEQYF.

CDR3 DNA: TGTGCCAGCTCACCAATATCGGGAGAGCCCCAGCATTTT. It specifies CASSPISGEPQHF. The genes are TRBV18 and TRBJ1-5; D is uncertain. Trimming left V 2 bases short and J 8 bases short, with 10 bases between. This CDR3 is built from 13 residues. Germline lookup yields CDR1 KGHSH and CDR2 LQKENI.

The chain employs TRBV5-4 and TRBJ2-1, with TRBD2 matching 10 bases. The V gene's germline CDR1 is SGHNT and CDR2 YYREEE (reference sequence). After removal of 1 base from V and 4 bases from J, the junction contained 11 bases not matched to a gene. The CDR3 covers 18 residues. CDR3 sequence reads: CASSLISAGGQVYNEQFF. CDR3 nucleotide sequence: TGTGCCAGCAGCTTGATTTCAGCGGGAGGGCAAGTGTACAATGAGCAGTTCTTC.

This sequence joins TRBV25-1 and TRBJ1-1; 9 bases map to TRBD1. CDR1 and CDR2 (germline): MGHDK, SYGVNS. V shed 6 bases, J shed 5 bases, and the junction held 7 bases outside the gene matches. CDR3 length: 14 amino acids. CDR3 loop: CASRSQGARTEAFF. The DNA for the CDR3 is TGTGCCAGCAGGTCACAGGGGGCGCGTACTGAAGCTTTCTTT.

The chain joins TRBV6-6 to TRBJ1-3; TRBD1 matches at 7 bases. Germline V lookup: CDR1 MNHNY, CDR2 SVGAGI (reference sequence). V trimming: 6 bases; J trimming: 7 bases; junction bases outside the gene matches: 9. The CDR3 spans 14 residues. CDR3: CASSSTGSRNTIYF. For the CDR3, the DNA is TGTGCCAGCAGCTCGACAGGGTCTCGGAACACCATATATTTT.

The J gene is TRBJ1-1, the V gene TRBV15; D not resolved. There are 14 residues in the CDR3. Trimming removed 1 base from V and 1 base from J, with 7 bases in between. Germline assignment: CDR1 LNHNV and CDR2 YYDKDF (reference sequence). In nucleotides, the CDR3 is TGTGCCACCAGCAGAGGGCCCCCGAACACTGAAGCTTTCTTT. Translated, it gives CATSRGPPNTEAFF.

About this clone: One junction end disagrees with the germline gene, perhaps due to a read error. V and J are TRBV6-5 and TRBJ1-2, with TRBD1 identical over 9 bases. The length of the CDR3 is 12 residues. CDR1 is MNHEY and CDR2 is SVGAGI in the germline V gene. The CDR3 is CASSYGGQGLHF. CDR3 nucleotides: TGTGCCAGCAGTTACGGGGGACAGGGCCTTCACTTC.

The CDR3 DNA reads TGTGCCAGCAGTGAAAGGGGCGACTTTGGTGAAAAACTGTTTTTT. This translates into CASSERGDFGEKLFF. The chain employs TRBV2 and TRBJ1-4; TRBD1 is a possible D gene (5 bases). Trimming pared 2 bases from V and 7 bases from J, leaving 14 bases between. The length of the CDR3 is 15 residues. The germline V gene has CDR1 SNHLY and CDR2 FYNNEI.

The J gene is TRBJ2-5, the V gene TRBV6-1; weak D call: TRBD1 (6 bases). This CDR3 contains 15 residues. Between the trimmed V and J ends, which lost 5 bases and 5 bases, there was a span of 18 bases. Germline CDR1 reads MNHNS; CDR2 reads SASEGT. CDR3 bases: TGTGCCAGCAGTCAGCCGGGACATGTTCCGGAGACCCAGTACTTC. Amino acid sequence: CASSQPGHVPETQYF.

The V call is TRBV7-3, the J call TRBJ2-1; 7 positions match TRBD2. V was clipped by 5 bases and J by 0 bases; unmatched bases: 4. There are 15 residues in the CDR3. Germline V CDR1 and CDR2: SGHTA, FQGTGA. The DNA of the CDR3 is TGTGCCAGCAGCGCGGGGGATGGCTCCTACAATGAGCAGTTCTTC. Its translation is CASSAGDGSYNEQFF.